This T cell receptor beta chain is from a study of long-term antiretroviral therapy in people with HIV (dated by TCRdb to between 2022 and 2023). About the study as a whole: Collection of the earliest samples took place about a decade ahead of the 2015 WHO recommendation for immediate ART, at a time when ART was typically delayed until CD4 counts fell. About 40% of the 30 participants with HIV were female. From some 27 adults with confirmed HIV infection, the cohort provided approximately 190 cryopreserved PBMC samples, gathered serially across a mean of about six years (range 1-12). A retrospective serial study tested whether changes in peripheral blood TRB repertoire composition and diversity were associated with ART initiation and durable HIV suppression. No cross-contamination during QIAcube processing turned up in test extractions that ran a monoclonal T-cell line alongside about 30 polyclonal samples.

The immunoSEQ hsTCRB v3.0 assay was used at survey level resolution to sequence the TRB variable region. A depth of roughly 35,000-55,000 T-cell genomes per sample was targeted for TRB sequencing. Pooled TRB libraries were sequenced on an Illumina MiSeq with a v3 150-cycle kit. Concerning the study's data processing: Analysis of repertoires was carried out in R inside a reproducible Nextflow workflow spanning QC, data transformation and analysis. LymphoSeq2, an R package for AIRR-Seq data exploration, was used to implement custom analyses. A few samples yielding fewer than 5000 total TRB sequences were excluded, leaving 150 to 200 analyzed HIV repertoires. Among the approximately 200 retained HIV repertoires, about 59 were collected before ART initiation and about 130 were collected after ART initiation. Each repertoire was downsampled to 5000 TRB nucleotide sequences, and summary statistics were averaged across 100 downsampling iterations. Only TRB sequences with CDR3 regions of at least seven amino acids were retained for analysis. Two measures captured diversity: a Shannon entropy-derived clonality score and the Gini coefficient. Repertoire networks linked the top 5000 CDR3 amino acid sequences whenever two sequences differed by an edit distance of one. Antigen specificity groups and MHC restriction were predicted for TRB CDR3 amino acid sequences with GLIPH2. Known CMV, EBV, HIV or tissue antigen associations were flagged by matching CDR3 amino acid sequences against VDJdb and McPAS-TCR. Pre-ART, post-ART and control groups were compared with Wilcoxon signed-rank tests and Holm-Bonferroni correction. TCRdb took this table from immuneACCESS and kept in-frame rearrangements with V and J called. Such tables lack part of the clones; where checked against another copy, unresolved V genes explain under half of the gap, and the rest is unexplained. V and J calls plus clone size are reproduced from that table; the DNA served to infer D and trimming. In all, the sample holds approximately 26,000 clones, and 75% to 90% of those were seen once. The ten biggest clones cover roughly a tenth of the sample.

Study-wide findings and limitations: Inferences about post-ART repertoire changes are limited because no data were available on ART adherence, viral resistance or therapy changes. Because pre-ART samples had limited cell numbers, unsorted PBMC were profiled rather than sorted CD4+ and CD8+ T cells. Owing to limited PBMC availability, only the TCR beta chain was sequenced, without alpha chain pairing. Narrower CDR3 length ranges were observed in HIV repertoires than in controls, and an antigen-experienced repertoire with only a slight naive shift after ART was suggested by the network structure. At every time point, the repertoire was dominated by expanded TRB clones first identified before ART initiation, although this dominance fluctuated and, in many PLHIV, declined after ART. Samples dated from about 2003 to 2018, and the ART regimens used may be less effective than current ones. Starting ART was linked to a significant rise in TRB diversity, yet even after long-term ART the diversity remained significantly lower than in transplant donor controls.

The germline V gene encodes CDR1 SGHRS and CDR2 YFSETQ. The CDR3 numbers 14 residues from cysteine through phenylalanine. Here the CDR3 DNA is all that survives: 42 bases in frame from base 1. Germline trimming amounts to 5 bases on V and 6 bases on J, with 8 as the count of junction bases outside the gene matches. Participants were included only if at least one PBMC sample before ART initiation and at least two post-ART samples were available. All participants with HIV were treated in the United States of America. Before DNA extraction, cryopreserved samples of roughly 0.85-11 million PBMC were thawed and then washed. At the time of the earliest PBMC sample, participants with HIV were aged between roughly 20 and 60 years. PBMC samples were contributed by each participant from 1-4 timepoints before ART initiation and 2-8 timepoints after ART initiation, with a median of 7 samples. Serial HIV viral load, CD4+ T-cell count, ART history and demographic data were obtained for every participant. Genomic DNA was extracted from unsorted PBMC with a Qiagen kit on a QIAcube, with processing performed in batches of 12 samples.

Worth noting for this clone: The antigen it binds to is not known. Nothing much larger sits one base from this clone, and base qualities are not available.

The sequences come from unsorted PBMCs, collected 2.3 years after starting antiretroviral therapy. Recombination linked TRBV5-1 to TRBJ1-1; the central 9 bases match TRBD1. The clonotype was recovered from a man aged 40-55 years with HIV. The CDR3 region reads CASSTTGGPAEAFF. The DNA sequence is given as TGCGCCAGCAGTACCACAGGGGGCCCGGCTGAAGCTTTCTTT. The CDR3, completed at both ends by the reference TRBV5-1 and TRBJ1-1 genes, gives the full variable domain KAGVTQTPRYLIKTRGQQVTLSCSPISGHRSVSWYQQTPGQGLQFLFEYFSETQRNKGNFPGRFSGRQFSNSRSEMNVSTLELGDSALYLCASSTTGGPAEAFFGQGTRLTVV.